The 26 T cell receptor beta chains given below trace back to one sample, sequenced in a study of blood T cell repertoires in COVID-19 (dated by TCRdb to between 2020 and 2021). The receptor library was made with the immunoSEQ multiplex PCR assay. In its TCRdb copy, this immuneACCESS table keeps in-frame sequences only and misses some clones. Where compared with another copy, unresolved V genes explain less than half of these, and the others have no known cause. This sample comprises approximately 140,000 clones, 65% to 85% of them detected only once. The ten largest account for 8.9% of the sample. The material sequenced was peripheral blood. These receptors were collected from a man aged 30 to 39 with COVID-19, enrolled during active disease.

V is TRBV28 and J is TRBJ2-5, with D maybe TRBD2 (7 bases). Germline CDR1 and CDR2: MDHEN and SYDVKM. V was cut by 1 base and J by 14 bases, with 20 bases left in between. The CDR3 is 14 amino acids. Here the CDR3 DNA reads TGTGCCAGCAGTTTATTAAGGGGGGAGGGACCCCTCTACTTC. Amino acid sequence: CASSLLRGEGPLYF. Together with reference TRBV28 and TRBJ2-5, the CDR3 gives the full variable domain: DVKVTQSSRYLVKRTGEKVFLECVQDMDHENMFWYRQDPGLGLRLIYFSYDVKMKEKGDIPEGYSVSREKKERFSLILESASTNQTSMYLCASSLLRGEGPLYFGPGTRLLVL.

This clone came up a few times. The chain uses TRBV3-1 (or the pseudogene TRBV3-2) and TRBJ2-2, with TRBD2 matching over 10 bases. Germline V lookup: CDR1 LGHDT, CDR2 YNNKEL (reference sequence). V was clipped by 5 bases and J by 5 bases; unmatched bases: 5. CDR3 length equals 15 residues. The CDR3 sequence is CASSGSGRGTGELFF. CDR3 DNA sequence: TGTGCCAGCAGCGGAAGCGGGAGGGGGACCGGGGAGCTGTTTTTT.

The chain is built from TRBV3-1 (or the pseudogene TRBV3-2) and TRBJ2-7; D might be TRBD2 (7 bases). Germline values: CDR1 LGHDT, CDR2 YNNKEL (reference sequence). The V and J ends lost 0 bases and 6 bases respectively, with 15 bases between them. This CDR3 region has 15 residues. CDR3 in amino acids: CASSQDGGALGEQYF. The CDR3 DNA reads TGTGCCAGCAGCCAAGATGGGGGGGCGCTTGGCGAGCAGTACTTC.

The chain carries TRBV6-6 and TRBJ2-1; 10 positions match TRBD2. V gave up 2 bases and J gave up 8 bases; unmatched junction bases: 9. The CDR3 consists of 16 residues. Germline lookup yields CDR1 MNHNY and CDR2 SVGAGI (reference sequence). The CDR3 loop reads CASSYTSTSGKDEQFF. Written as DNA, the CDR3 is TGTGCCAGCAGTTACACGTCTACTAGCGGGAAGGATGAGCAGTTCTTC.

J is TRBJ2-3 and V is TRBV30; the match to TRBD2 covers 9 bases. Germline V gene lookup returns CDR1 GTSNPN and CDR2 SVGIG (reference sequence). The CDR3 is made up of 12 amino acids. With 3 bases clipped from V and 8 bases from J, the junction kept 3 bases outside the gene matches. For the CDR3, the DNA is TGTGCCTGGAGGCGGGAGGGGGGTACGCAGTATTTT. This sequence encodes CAWRREGGTQYF.

The count of this clone is one. The chain links TRBV24-1 to TRBJ2-7; the match to TRBD1 covers 12 bases. CDR3 length: 15 amino acids. Trimming cost V 2 bases and J 6 bases; bases outside gene matches: 4. Per the germline V gene, CDR1 is KGHDR and CDR2 is SFDVKD. CDR3 amino acids: CATSDSRDRGREQYF. CDR3 sequence (DNA): TGTGCCACCAGTGATTCACGGGACAGGGGGCGCGAGCAGTACTTC.

This clone was recorded only once. This chain links TRBV11-2 with TRBJ2-7; D unclear. The CDR3 runs 14 residues. Germline-derived CDR1 and CDR2 are SGHAT and FQNNGV. The V end was cut by 5 bases, the J end by 0 bases, with 11 bases between. CDR3 nucleotides: TGTGCCAGCAGCCTCCAACTCCACTCCTACGAGCAGTACTTC. As protein: CASSLQLHSYEQYF. Drawing the rest from reference TRBV11-2 and TRBJ2-7, the complete variable domain is EAGVAQSPRYKIIEKRQSVAFWCNPISGHATLYWYQQILGQGPKLLIQFQNNGVVDDSQLPKDRFSAERLKGVDSTLKIQPAKLEDSAVYLCASSLQLHSYEQYFGPGTRLTVT.

V and J are TRBV11-2 and TRBJ2-5, with D possibly being TRBD1 (6 bases). CDR1 is SGHAT, CDR2 FQNNGV, per germline. V dropped 2 bases and J dropped 5 bases, with 12 bases sitting between them. CDR3 size: 14 residues. For the CDR3, the DNA is TGTGCCAGCAGCTTACTCAGGGGCAAGGAGACCCAGTACTTC. Translated, it gives CASSLLRGKETQYF. Based on the CDR3 plus reference TRBV11-2 and TRBJ2-5, the full variable domain is EAGVAQSPRYKIIEKRQSVAFWCNPISGHATLYWYQQILGQGPKLLIQFQNNGVVDDSQLPKDRFSAERLKGVDSTLKIQPAKLEDSAVYLCASSLLRGKETQYFGPGTRLLVL.

V is TRBV6-6 and J is TRBJ1-4; D unresolved. The CDR3 spans 13 residues. V lost 6 bases to trimming and J lost 6 bases, with 11 bases between them. Germline CDR1 MNHNY, CDR2 SVGAGI (reference sequence). The CDR3 DNA is TGTGCCAGCAGCCCGGTGGGAGATGAAAAACTGTTTTTT. This gives the protein CASSPVGDEKLFF.

This sequence joins TRBV10-3 and TRBJ1-1; a weak D match, TRBD1 (6 bases). Germline assignment: CDR1 ENHRY and CDR2 SYGVKD. Trimming cost V 5 bases and J 1 base, with 11 bases left between them. CDR3 length: 14 residues. CDR3 protein: CAISPGQQNTEAFF. The CDR3, as DNA: TGTGCCATCAGTCCGGGACAACAGAACACTGAAGCTTTCTTT.

V gene TRBV2 combines with J gene TRBJ1-4; 7 nucleotides agree with TRBD1. Germline V CDR1 and CDR2: SNHLY, FYNNEI. Trimming took 7 bases from V and 4 from J; bases not matched to a gene: 6. The CDR3 totals 14 residues. The CDR3: CASTVDRFNEKLFF. CDR3 bases: TGTGCCAGCACCGTGGACAGGTTTAATGAAAAACTGTTTTTT. Full variable domain (missing parts from reference TRBV2 and TRBJ1-4): EPEVTQTPSHQVTQMGQEVILRCVPISNHLYFYWYRQILGQKVEFLVSFYNNEISEKSEIFDDQFSVERPDGSNFTLKIRSTKLEDSAMYFCASTVDRFNEKLFFGSGTQLSVL.

This chain connects TRBV5-4 to TRBJ1-3; no firm D call. CDR3 size: 13 residues. The V end was cut by 2 bases, the J end by 3 bases, with 6 bases between. Germline V CDR1 and CDR2: SGHNT, YYREEE (reference sequence). CDR3 coding DNA: TGTGCCAGCAGCTTCACAAATGGAAACACCATATATTTT. Translated, it gives CASSFTNGNTIYF.

The gene calls are TRBV10-3 and TRBJ2-2, with 8 nucleotides matching TRBD1. Germline assignment: CDR1 ENHRY and CDR2 SYGVKD. The CDR3 has 13 residues. The V gene end was trimmed by 10 bases and the J gene end by 4 bases; junction bases not matched to a gene: 5. The DNA for the CDR3 is TGTGCCACCGGACAGGGTGGCACCGGGGAGCTGTTTTTT. Translating it yields CATGQGGTGELFF.

This chain links TRBV7-2 with TRBJ2-1, with a possible D match to TRBD2 (6 bases). The CDR3 is 12 residues long. Germline V gives CDR1 SGHTA, CDR2 FQGNSA. Trimming left V 7 bases short and J 7 bases short, with 11 bases between. The CDR3: CASTSRGNEQFF. As DNA, the CDR3 is TGTGCCAGCACAAGTCGGGGGAATGAGCAGTTCTTC.

The CDR3 is CASSLGTGPNQPQHF. In nucleotides, the CDR3 is TGTGCCAGCAGTCTCGGGACAGGGCCAAATCAGCCCCAGCATTTT. V usage is TRBV28 and J usage is TRBJ1-5; 9 bases match TRBD1. Trimming took 5 bases from V and 4 from J; bases not matched to a gene: 6. The CDR3 spans 15 residues. Germline V lookup: CDR1 MDHEN, CDR2 SYDVKM.

The chain links TRBV3-1 (or the pseudogene TRBV3-2) to TRBJ1-1, with D possibly being TRBD1 (5 bases). This CDR3 has 15 amino acids. Deletions cut 8 bases from V and 4 bases from J, with 20 bases between. Germline values: CDR1 LGHDT, CDR2 YNNKEL (reference sequence). The CDR3 region is CASLGMGGRGTEAFF. The CDR3 DNA reads TGTGCCAGCCTCGGCATGGGGGGACGTGGCACTGAAGCTTTCTTT.

This rearrangement joins TRBV5-6 to TRBJ1-3; perhaps TRBD1 as D (6 bases). Trimming cost V 3 bases and J 0 bases, with 13 bases left between them. The germline CDR1 and CDR2 sequences are SGHDT and YYEEEE. This CDR3 region has 16 residues. CDR3 sequence: CASSYRAPSSGNTIYF. For the CDR3, the DNA is TGTGCCAGCAGCTACAGGGCCCCAAGCTCTGGAAACACCATATATTTT.

The J gene is TRBJ2-3, the V gene TRBV6-5; possible D gene TRBD1, 6 bases. The length of the CDR3 is 15 residues. Germline assignment: CDR1 MNHEY and CDR2 SVGAGI. Trimming took 6 bases from V and 2 from J, leaving 15 bases between them. The chain's CDR3 is CASRLAGVNTDTQYF. The CDR3 DNA sequence: TGTGCCAGCAGACTTGCAGGGGTCAACACAGATACGCAGTATTTT.

V and J are TRBV19 and TRBJ2-5, with D possibly TRBD2 on 6 matching bases. Germline lookup yields CDR1 LNHDA and CDR2 SQIVND (reference sequence). The V gene lost 5 bases and the J gene lost 2 bases, with 18 bases spanning the gap. The CDR3 covers 16 residues. The CDR3: CASSRLTGTAQETQYF. The CDR3 nucleotides are TGTGCCAGTAGTCGCCTTACCGGGACTGCACAAGAGACCCAGTACTTC. Filled out from reference TRBV19 and TRBJ2-5, the complete variable domain reads DGGITQSPKYLFRKEGQNVTLSCEQNLNHDAMYWYRQDPGQGLRLIYYSQIVNDFQKGDIAEGYSVSREKKESFPLTVTSAQKNPTAFYLCASSRLTGTAQETQYFGPGTRLLVL.

This chain connects TRBV27 to TRBJ1-3; the D gene is possibly TRBD1 (6 bases). The CDR3 has 15 residues. Germline CDR1 MNHEY, CDR2 SMNVEV (reference sequence). V lost 7 bases, J lost 1 base, and 14 bases lay in between. The CDR3 bases are TGTGCCAGCAAGTTCCAGGGGAATTCTGGAAACACCATATATTTT. It encodes CASKFQGNSGNTIYF.

This clone has only a few counts. The chain links TRBV11-2 to TRBJ1-5; D gene unclear. The germline V gene has CDR1 SGHAT and CDR2 FQNNGV. The V end was cut by 0 bases, the J end by 9 bases, with 9 bases between. The CDR3 contains 13 residues. As DNA, the CDR3 is TGTGCCAGCAGCTTAGATATTGGGAGGCCCCAGCATTTT. This encodes CASSLDIGRPQHF.

J is TRBJ1-2 and V is TRBV4-3; weak D call: TRBD1 (6 bases). Trimming shortened V by 0 bases and J by 5 bases, and 25 bases separated the two germline ends. Germline V CDR1 and CDR2: LGHNA, YSLEER. The CDR3 runs to 19 residues. The chain's CDR3 is CASSQETGTNARIGYGYTF. CDR3 DNA sequence: TGCGCCAGCAGCCAAGAAACCGGGACAAACGCGCGGATAGGGTATGGCTACACCTTC.

This clone showed up just once. This chain joins TRBV2 and TRBJ1-5, with D possibly TRBD1 on 5 matching bases. The CDR3 spans 15 residues. The V end was cut by 7 bases, the J end by 7 bases, with 20 bases between. The germline V gene encodes CDR1 SNHLY and CDR2 FYNNEI. The CDR3 loop is CASTGSGGVGQPQHF. The CDR3 region has the DNA TGTGCCAGCACCGGATCGGGGGGGGTTGGCCAGCCCCAGCATTTT.

This chain links TRBV15 with TRBJ2-2; a weak D match, TRBD2 (5 bases). CDR3 size: 15 residues. V was pared by 0 bases and J by 5 bases, with 10 bases between. The germline V gene has CDR1 LNHNV and CDR2 YYDKDF (reference sequence). CDR3 sequence: CATSRDAEVTGELFF. CDR3 DNA: TGTGCCACCAGCAGAGATGCGGAGGTTACCGGGGAGCTGTTTTTT. Drawing the rest from reference TRBV15 and TRBJ2-2, the complete variable domain is DAMVIQNPRYQVTQFGKPVTLSCSQTLNHNVMYWYQQKSSQAPKLLFHYYDKDFNNEADTPDNFQSRRPNTSFCFLDIRSPGLGDTAMYLCATSRDAEVTGELFFGEGSRLTVL.

V is TRBV6-6 and J is TRBJ2-5; 7 bases map to TRBD2. J gave up 4 bases and V 11 bases, and 7 bases lay outside the gene matches. The CDR3 loop spans 12 amino acids. The V gene's germline CDR1 is MNHNY and CDR2 SVGAGI (reference sequence). CDR3 loop: CAGGGSLETQYF. The CDR3 DNA sequence: TGTGCCGGGGGGGGATCATTAGAGACCCAGTACTTC.

The J gene is TRBJ2-7, the V gene TRBV21-1; the table's D call of TRBD2 was not tested on the DNA. TRBV21-1 constitutes a pseudogene. The CDR3 has 12 amino acids. For the CDR3, the DNA is TGTGCCAGCAGCAAAGCTGAGGACGAGCAGTACTTC. Translated, it gives CASSKAEDEQYF.